Listed below are T cell receptor beta chains from one sample, sequenced in a study of control samples from healthy donors and cancer patients. Some clones are missing from TCRdb's copy, which holds only in-frame ones; the method was immunoSEQ multiplex PCR. Among approximately 140,000 clones listed, approximately 94% were seen once. The sequenced material came from blood. These receptors were taken from a man aged 18 to 30 in good health. The CDR3 runs from the conserved cysteine through the conserved F or W.

>TRBJ2-7|TRBV2
CASSEIFGTGLDEQYF
>TRBJ1-3|TRBV27
CASSLSPGIYGNTIYF
>TRBJ1-2|TRBV18
CASSPSGQGNYGYTF
>TRBJ2-3|TRBV5-6
CASSLGTTTDTQYF
>TRBJ1-1|TRBV7-3
CASSPLGGNTEAFF
>TRBJ2-3|TRBV19
CASSIARGGTDTQYF
>TRBJ2-2|TRBV19
CASTLTGGANTGELFF
>TRBJ1-4|TRBV30
CAWGPGEKLFF
>TRBJ2-1|TRBV6-6
CASSLTSGDSLSYNEQFF
>TRBJ2-7|TRBV7-3
CASSFLPGGGYEQYF
>TRBJ2-2|TRBV4-3
CASSQDRGNTGELFF
>TRBJ2-5|TRBV27
CASSRMLGHQETQYF
>TRBJ2-3|TRBV5-4
CASSPWRGAGGAQYF
>TRBJ1-2|TRBV30
CAWIYEVGAANYGYTF
>TRBJ1-5|TRBV6-5
CASSSTFTEGQPQHF
>TRBJ1-1|TRBV28
CASSPRELEAFF
>TRBJ1-4|TRBV27
CASSSGGTYEKLFF
>TRBJ1-2|TRBV18
CASSPPGGDGYGYTF
>TRBJ1-3|TRBV5-6
CASSLALGAGNTIYF
>TRBJ1-1|TRBV27
CASSLFRGYTEAFF
>TRBJ1-1|TRBV7-8
CASSLAEVTAEAFF
>TRBJ1-5|TRBV27
CASSEISNQPQHF
>TRBJ1-4|TRBV5-1
CASSLGQITTNEKLFF
>TRBJ2-1|TRBV9
CASNGEQFF
>TRBJ1-5|TRBV21-1
CASTKESNQPQHF
>TRBJ2-1|TRBV11-2
CASSLDLRSNEQFF
>TRBJ1-3|TRBV19
CASSPFTGVSRNTIYF
>TRBJ2-1|TRBV5-8
CASSWTGGRNEQFF
>TRBJ2-1|TRBV5-8
CASSPILMGPKISYNEQFF
>TRBJ2-2|TRBV3-1/TRBV3-2
CASSQAAGRPGGELFF
>TRBJ1-2|TRBV29-1
CSAGSDRGDGYTF
>TRBJ1-2|TRBV7-2
CASSFDLGGYTF
>TRBJ1-2|TRBV28
CASISVQNYGYTF
>TRBJ2-7|TRBV10-2
CASRDGTYEQYF
>TRBJ2-2|TRBV5-4
CASCPTNTGELFF
>TRBJ2-1|TRBV4-3
CASSQEGGAYNEQFF
>TRBJ1-5|TRBV21-1
CASSVYLRANQPQHF
>TRBJ1-2|TRBV11-2
CASSLEGGRLGGYTF
>TRBJ1-3|TRBV30
CAWRLKGTYGNTIYF
>TRBJ1-1|TRBV24-1
CATSVGSGEAFF
>TRBJ1-1|TRBV9
CASSAALSMNTEAFF
>TRBJ1-2|TRBV5-1
CASSLEQGALGYTF
>TRBJ2-3|TRBV9
CASSVAAGHTQYF
>TRBJ1-2|TRBV18
CASSPGEHYGYTF
>TRBJ1-4|TRBV6-5
CASSYGRGRGGEKLFF
>TRBJ1-1|TRBV30
CAWSVSLWEGHGNTEAFF
>TRBJ2-2|TRBV9
CASSVVGENTGELFF
>TRBJ2-7|TRBV7-9
CASGWGASYEQYF
>TRBJ2-1|TRBV7-9
CASSLARWASGAYNEQFF
>TRBJ1-5|TRBV27
CASSSLFPATAGQPQHF
>TRBJ2-2|TRBV30
CAWSPGDTHTGELFF
>TRBJ2-5|TRBV5-1
CASSSDRRETQYF
>TRBJ2-4|TRBV18
CASSPEGRIQYF
>TRBJ2-2|TRBV9
CASSVLGSGELFF